The TCR beta chain described here comes from a study of blood T cell repertoires in COVID-19. Study-wide context: Sample material is recorded as cDNA or gDNA derived from T cells, B-cell-depleted T cells, or PBMCs.

Participants were placed into cohorts based on the clinical history they reported. The CDR3 is 13 residues long. Trimming removed 4 bases at V and 1 base at J, with 7 bases between. Germline CDR1 and CDR2: SNHLY and FYNNEI. Produced via immunoSEQ multiplex PCR; TCRdb's table is partial and in-frame only. The sample lists approximately 440,000 clones, 90% seen once, with approximately 0.65% in the top ten. The rearrangement joins TRBV2 to TRBJ1-2, with no clear D. This clonotype was sampled from a man aged 18 to 29 who had recovered from COVID-19. Sample: PBMCs or T cells enriched from blood (not recorded which). The CDR3 is CASSVGFNYGYTF. The CDR3 nucleotides are TGTGCCAGCAGTGTGGGCTTTAACTATGGCTACACCTTC.